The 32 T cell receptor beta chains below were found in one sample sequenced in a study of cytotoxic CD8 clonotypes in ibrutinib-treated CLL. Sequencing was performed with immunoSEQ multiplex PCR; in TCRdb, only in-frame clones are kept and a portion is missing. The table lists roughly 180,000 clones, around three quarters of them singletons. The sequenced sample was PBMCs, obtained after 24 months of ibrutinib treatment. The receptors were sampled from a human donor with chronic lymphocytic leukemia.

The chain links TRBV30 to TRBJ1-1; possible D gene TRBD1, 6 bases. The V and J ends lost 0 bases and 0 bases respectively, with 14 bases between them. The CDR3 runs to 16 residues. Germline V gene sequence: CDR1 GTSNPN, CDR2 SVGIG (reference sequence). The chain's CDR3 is CAWSVRWGPVNTEAFF. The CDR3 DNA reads TGTGCCTGGAGTGTACGATGGGGGCCGGTGAACACTGAAGCTTTCTTT.

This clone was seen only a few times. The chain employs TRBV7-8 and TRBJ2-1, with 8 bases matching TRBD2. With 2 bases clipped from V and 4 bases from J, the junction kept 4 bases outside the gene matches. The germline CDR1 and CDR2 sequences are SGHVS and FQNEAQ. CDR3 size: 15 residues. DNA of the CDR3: TGTGCCAGCAGCTTATCCAGCGGGAGTTACAATGAGCAGTTCTTC. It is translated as CASSLSSGSYNEQFF.

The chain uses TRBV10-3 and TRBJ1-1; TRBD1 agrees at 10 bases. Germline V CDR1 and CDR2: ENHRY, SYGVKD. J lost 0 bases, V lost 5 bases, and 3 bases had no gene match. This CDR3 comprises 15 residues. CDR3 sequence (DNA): TGTGCCATCAGTAGACAGGGGGCTTTGAACACTGAAGCTTTCTTT. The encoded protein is CAISRQGALNTEAFF.

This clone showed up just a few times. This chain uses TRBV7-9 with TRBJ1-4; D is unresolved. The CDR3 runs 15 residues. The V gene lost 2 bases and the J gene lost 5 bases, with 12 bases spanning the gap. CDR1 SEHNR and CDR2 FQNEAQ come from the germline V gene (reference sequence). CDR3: CASSLRRSLNEKLFF. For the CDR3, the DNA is TGTGCCAGCAGCTTACGTCGATCCCTCAATGAAAAACTGTTTTTT.

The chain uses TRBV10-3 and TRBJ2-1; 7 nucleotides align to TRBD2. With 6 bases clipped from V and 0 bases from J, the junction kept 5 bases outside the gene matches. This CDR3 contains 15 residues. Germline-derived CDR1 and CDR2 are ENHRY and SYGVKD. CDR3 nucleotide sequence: TGTGCCATCAGCCCAAGCGGGAACTCCTACAATGAGCAGTTCTTC. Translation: CAISPSGNSYNEQFF.

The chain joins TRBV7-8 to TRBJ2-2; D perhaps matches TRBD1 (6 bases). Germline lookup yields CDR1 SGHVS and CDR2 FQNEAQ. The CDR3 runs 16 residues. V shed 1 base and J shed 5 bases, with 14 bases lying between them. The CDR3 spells CASSLVGRGRTGELFF. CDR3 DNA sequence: TGTGCCAGCAGCTTAGTTGGCAGGGGCCGTACCGGGGAGCTGTTTTTT. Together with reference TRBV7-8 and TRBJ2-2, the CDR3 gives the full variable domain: GAGVSQSPRYKVAKRGQDVALRCDPISGHVSLFWYQQALGQGPEFLTYFQNEAQLDKSGLPSDRFFAERPEGSVSTLKIQRTQQEDSAVYLCASSLVGRGRTGELFFGEGSRLTVL.

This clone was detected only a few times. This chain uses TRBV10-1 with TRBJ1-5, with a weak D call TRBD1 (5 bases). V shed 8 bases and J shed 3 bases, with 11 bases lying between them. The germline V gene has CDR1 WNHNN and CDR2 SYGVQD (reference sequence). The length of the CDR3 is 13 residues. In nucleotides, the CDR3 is TGCGCCAGCTACGGGGACTTCAATCAGCCCCAGCATTTT. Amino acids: CASYGDFNQPQHF.

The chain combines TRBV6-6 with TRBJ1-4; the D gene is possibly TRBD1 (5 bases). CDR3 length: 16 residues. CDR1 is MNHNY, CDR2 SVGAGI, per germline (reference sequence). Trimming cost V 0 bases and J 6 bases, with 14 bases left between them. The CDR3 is CASSYSMGGSDEKLFF. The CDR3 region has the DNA TGTGCCAGCAGTTACTCGATGGGGGGTTCCGATGAAAAACTGTTTTTT.

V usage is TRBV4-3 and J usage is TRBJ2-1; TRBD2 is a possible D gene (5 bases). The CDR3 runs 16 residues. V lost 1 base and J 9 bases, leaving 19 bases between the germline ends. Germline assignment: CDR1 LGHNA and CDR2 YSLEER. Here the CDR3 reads CASSQGPSLAFSEQFF. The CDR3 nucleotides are TGCGCCAGCAGCCAAGGGCCTTCGCTAGCTTTCTCTGAGCAGTTCTTC.

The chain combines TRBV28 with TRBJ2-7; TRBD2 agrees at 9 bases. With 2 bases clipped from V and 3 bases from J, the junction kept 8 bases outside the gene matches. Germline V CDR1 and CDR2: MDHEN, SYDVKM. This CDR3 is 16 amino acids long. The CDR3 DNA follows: TGTGCCAGCAGTTTAGCCGGGACTAGCCCTTACTACGAGCAGTACTTC. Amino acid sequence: CASSLAGTSPYYEQYF.

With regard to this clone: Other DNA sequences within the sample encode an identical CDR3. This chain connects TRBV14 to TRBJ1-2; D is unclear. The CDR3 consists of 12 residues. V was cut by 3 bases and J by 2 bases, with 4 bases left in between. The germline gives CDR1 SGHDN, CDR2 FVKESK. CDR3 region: CASSQGNYGYTF. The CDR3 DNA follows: TGTGCCAGCAGCCAGGGGAACTATGGCTACACCTTC.

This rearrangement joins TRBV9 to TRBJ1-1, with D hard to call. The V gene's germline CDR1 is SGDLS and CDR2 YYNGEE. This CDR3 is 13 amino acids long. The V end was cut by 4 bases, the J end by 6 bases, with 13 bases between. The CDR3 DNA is TGTGCCAGCAGCCCAAATCTTGAGTCTGAAGCTTTCTTT. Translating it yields CASSPNLESEAFF. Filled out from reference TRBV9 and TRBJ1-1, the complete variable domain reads DSGVTQTPKHLITATGQRVTLRCSPRSGDLSVYWYQQSLDQGLQFLIQYYNGEERAKGNILERFSAQQFPDLHSELNLSSLELGDSALYFCASSPNLESEAFFGQGTRLTVV.

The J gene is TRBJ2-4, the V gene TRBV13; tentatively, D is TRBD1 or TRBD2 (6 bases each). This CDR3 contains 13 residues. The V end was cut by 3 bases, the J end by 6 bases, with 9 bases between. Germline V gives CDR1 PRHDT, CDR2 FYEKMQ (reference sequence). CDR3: CASSLGGPNIQYF. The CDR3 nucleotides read TGTGCCAGCAGCTTGGGGGGCCCAAACATTCAGTACTTC.

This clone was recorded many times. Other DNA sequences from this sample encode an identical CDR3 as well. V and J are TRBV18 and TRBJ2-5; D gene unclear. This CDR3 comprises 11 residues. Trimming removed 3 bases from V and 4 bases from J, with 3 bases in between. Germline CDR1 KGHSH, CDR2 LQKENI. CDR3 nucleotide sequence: TGTGCCAGCTCACCGGGAGAGACCCAGTACTTC. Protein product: CASSPGETQYF. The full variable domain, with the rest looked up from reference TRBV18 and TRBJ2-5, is NAGVMQNPRHLVRRRGQEARLRCSPMKGHSHVYWYRQLPEEGLKFMVYLQKENIIDESGMPKERFSAEFPKEGPSILRIQQVVRGDSAAYFCASSPGETQYFGPGTRLLVL.

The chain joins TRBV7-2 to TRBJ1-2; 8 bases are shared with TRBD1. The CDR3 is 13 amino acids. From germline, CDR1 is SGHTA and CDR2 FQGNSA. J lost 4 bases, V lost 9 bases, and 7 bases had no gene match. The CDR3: CASRPGQAYGYTF. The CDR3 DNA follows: TGTGCCAGTCGACCGGGACAGGCCTATGGCTACACCTTC.

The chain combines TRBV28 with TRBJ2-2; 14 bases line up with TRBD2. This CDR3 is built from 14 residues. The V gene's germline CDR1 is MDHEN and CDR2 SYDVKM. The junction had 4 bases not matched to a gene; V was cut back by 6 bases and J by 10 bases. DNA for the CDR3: TGTGCCAGCAGGCCGGGACTAGCGGGAGTGGAGCTGTTTTTT. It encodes CASRPGLAGVELFF. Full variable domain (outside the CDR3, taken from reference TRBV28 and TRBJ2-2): DVKVTQSSRYLVKRTGEKVFLECVQDMDHENMFWYRQDPGLGLRLIYFSYDVKMKEKGDIPEGYSVSREKKERFSLILESASTNQTSMYLCASRPGLAGVELFFGEGSRLTVL.

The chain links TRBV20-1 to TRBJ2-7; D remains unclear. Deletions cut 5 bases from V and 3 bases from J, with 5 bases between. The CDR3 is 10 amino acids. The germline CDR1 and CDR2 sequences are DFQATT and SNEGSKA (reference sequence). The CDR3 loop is CSAGIYEQYF. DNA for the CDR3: TGCAGTGCTGGGATCTACGAGCAGTACTTC.

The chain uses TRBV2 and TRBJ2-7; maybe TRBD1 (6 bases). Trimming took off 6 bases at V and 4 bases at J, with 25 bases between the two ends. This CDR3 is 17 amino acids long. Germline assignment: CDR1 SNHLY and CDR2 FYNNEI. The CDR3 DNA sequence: TGTGCCAGCAGCGAAACCCCCGGACAGCCGAAAAAATACGAGCAGTACTTC. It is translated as CASSETPGQPKKYEQYF.

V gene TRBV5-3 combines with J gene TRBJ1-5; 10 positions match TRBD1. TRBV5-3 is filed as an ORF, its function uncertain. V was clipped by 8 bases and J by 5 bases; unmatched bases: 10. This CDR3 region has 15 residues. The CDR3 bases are TGTGCCAGCAGCCAAGGGACAGGGGACTATCAGCCCCAGCATTTT. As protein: CASSQGTGDYQPQHF.

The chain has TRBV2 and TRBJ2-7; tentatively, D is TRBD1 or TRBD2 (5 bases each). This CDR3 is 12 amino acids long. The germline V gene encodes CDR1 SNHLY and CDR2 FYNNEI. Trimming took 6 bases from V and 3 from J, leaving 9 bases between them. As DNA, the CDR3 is TGTGCCAGCAGGGGGGATAACTACGAGCAGTACTTC. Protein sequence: CASRGDNYEQYF.

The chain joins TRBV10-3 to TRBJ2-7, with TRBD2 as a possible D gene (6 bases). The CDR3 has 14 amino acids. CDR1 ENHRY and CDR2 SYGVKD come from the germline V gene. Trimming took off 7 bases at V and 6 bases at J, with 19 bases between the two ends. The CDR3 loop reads CAITVLEGAGEQYF. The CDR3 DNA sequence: TGTGCCATCACTGTTTTGGAGGGAGCGGGCGAGCAGTACTTC.

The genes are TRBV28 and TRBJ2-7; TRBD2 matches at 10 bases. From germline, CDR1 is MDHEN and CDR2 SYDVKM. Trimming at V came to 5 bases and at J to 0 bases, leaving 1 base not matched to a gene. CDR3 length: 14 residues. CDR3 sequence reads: CASSPSGSSYEQYF. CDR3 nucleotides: TGTGCCAGCAGTCCTAGCGGGAGCTCCTACGAGCAGTACTTC.

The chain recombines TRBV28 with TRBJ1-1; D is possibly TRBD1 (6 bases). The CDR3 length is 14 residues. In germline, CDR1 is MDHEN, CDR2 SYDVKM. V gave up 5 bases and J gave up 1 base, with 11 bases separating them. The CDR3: CASSILTGNTEAFF. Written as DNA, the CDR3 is TGTGCCAGCAGTATCCTGACAGGGAACACTGAAGCTTTCTTT.

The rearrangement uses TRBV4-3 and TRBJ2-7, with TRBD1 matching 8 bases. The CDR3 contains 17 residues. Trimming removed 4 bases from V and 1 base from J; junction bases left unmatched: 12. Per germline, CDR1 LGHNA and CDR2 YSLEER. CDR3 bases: TGCGCCAGCAGCCGCGGGCCTCCGGGACAGGTTTCCTACGAGCAGTACTTC. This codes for CASSRGPPGQVSYEQYF.

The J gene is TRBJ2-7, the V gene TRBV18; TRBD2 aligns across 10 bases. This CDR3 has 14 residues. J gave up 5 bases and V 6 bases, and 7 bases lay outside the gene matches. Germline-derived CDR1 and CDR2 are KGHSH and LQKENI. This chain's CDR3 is CASSTGTSVNEQYF. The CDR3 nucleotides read TGTGCCAGCTCCACCGGGACTAGCGTAAACGAGCAGTACTTC.

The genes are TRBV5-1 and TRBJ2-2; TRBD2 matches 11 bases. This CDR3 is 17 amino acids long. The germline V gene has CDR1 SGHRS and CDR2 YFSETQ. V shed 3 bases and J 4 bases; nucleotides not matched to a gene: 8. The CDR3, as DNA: TGCGCCAGCAGCTCCCTCACTAGCGGGAGCGGCACCGGGGAGCTGTTTTTT. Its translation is CASSSLTSGSGTGELFF.

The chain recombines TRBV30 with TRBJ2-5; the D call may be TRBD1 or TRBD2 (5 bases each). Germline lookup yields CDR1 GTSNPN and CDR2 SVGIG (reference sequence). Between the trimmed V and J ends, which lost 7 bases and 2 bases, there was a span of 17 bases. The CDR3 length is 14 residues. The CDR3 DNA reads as TGTGCCTATTTGTGGGGGATTAAACAAGAGACCCAGTACTTC. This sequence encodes CAYLWGIKQETQYF.

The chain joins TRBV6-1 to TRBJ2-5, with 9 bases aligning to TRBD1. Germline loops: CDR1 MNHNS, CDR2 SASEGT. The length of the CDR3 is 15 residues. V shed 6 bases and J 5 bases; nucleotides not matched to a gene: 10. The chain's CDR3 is CASRRGQGSSETQYF. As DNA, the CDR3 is TGTGCCAGCAGGAGGGGACAGGGTTCCTCCGAGACCCAGTACTTC.

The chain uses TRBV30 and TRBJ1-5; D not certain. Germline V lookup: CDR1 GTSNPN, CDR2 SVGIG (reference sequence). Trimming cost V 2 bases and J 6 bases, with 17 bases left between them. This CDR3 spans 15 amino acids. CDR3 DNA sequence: TGTGCCTGGAGTAGGACCCTCAGTGAGGCTCAGCCCCAGCATTTT. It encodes CAWSRTLSEAQPQHF.

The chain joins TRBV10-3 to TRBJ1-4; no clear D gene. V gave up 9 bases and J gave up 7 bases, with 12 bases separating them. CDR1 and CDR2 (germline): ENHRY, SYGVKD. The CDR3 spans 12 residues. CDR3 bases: TGTGCCATTTCGAACCTGGGTGAAAAACTGTTTTTT. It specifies CAISNLGEKLFF.

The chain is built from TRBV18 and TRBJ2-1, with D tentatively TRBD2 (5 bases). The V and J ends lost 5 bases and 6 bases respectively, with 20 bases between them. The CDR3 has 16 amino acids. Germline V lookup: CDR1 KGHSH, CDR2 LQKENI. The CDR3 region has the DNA TGTGCCAGCTCAGAACTTTTAGCGATAGAGGCCAATGAGCAGTTCTTC. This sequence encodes CASSELLAIEANEQFF.

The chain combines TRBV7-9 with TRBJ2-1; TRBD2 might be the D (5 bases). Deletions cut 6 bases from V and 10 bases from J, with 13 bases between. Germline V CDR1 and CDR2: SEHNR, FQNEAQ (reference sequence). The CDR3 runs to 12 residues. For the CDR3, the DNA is TGTGCCAGCAGTATCGCTCGGGGAGAGCAGTTCTTC. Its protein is CASSIARGEQFF.